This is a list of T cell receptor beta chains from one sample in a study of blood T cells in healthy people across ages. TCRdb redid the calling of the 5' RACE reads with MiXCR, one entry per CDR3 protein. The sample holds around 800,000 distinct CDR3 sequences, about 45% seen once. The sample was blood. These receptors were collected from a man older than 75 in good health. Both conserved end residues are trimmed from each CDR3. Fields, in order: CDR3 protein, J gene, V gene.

cdr3_aa: ATLDPLREQY; j_call: -; v_call: TRBV28
cdr3_aa: ASMEGAGELF; j_call: TRBJ2-2; v_call: TRBV2
cdr3_aa: ASSVAGTINEQF; j_call: TRBJ2-1; v_call: TRBV9
cdr3_aa: ASSVNGDSPLH; j_call: TRBJ1-6; v_call: TRBV12-3/TRBV12-4
cdr3_aa: SARDQPGRGTQY; j_call: -; v_call: TRBV20-1
cdr3_aa: SARVGGLSSYNSPLH; j_call: TRBJ1-6; v_call: TRBV20-1
cdr3_aa: AISDRRAGGANNEQF; j_call: TRBJ2-1; v_call: TRBV10-3
cdr3_aa: ACSTSGHSYEQY; j_call: TRBJ2-7; v_call: TRBV30
cdr3_aa: SVEVSSGNTIY; j_call: TRBJ1-3; v_call: TRBV29-1
cdr3_aa: SAPTGTYHSPLH; j_call: TRBJ1-6; v_call: TRBV20-1
cdr3_aa: ASSLGGTGEIEQF; j_call: TRBJ2-1; v_call: TRBV18
cdr3_aa: TSSLDRGALSEKLF; j_call: TRBJ1-4; v_call: TRBV5-1
cdr3_aa: SAKTLRSNYNEQY; j_call: -; v_call: TRBV20-1
cdr3_aa: AVTSSYEQY; j_call: TRBJ2-7; v_call: TRBV30
cdr3_aa: ASSSTSGSGYEQF; j_call: TRBJ2-1; v_call: TRBV5-1
cdr3_aa: SARPTVPNTEAF; j_call: TRBJ1-1; v_call: TRBV20-1
cdr3_aa: ASSGTVTYNEQF; j_call: TRBJ2-1; v_call: TRBV9
cdr3_aa: ASSFDHRQETQY; j_call: TRBJ2-5; v_call: TRBV28
cdr3_aa: ASSFWQRGTQY; j_call: TRBJ2-3; v_call: TRBV7-9
cdr3_aa: ASSQEGTVVIGYEQY; j_call: TRBJ2-7; v_call: TRBV3-1
cdr3_aa: SASPLVGEQY; j_call: TRBJ2-7; v_call: TRBV20-1
cdr3_aa: ASNPTGEGGANVLT; j_call: TRBJ2-6; v_call: TRBV28
cdr3_aa: ASSLRTGGGEKLF; j_call: TRBJ1-4; v_call: TRBV3-1
cdr3_aa: ASSPPTSGLYNEQF; j_call: TRBJ2-1; v_call: TRBV14
cdr3_aa: ASSQVSSAGGDTEAF; j_call: TRBJ1-1; v_call: TRBV3-1
cdr3_aa: ATGPSGQSTDTQY; j_call: TRBJ2-3; v_call: TRBV24-1
cdr3_aa: ASSLSSREWKNIQY; j_call: TRBJ2-4; v_call: TRBV7-3
cdr3_aa: SFRATQETQY; j_call: TRBJ2-5; v_call: TRBV29-1
cdr3_aa: ASSRGTAALNEQY; j_call: TRBJ2-7; v_call: TRBV3-1
cdr3_aa: SAVPGQKNYEQY; j_call: TRBJ2-7; v_call: TRBV20-1
cdr3_aa: ASSLSGQVGHEQY; j_call: TRBJ2-7; v_call: TRBV7-2
cdr3_aa: ASSQELAGDIYEQY; j_call: TRBJ2-7; v_call: TRBV4-2
cdr3_aa: ASNEGLAGGETQY; j_call: -; v_call: TRBV6-2/TRBV6-3
cdr3_aa: SAPTTGPSTDTQY; j_call: TRBJ2-3; v_call: TRBV20-1
cdr3_aa: ASSLEGGLIAKNIQY; j_call: TRBJ2-4; v_call: TRBV7-2
cdr3_aa: SASGGPTSGGVSYEQY; j_call: TRBJ2-7; v_call: TRBV20-1
cdr3_aa: SVEGPGLGEAF; j_call: TRBJ1-1; v_call: TRBV29-1
cdr3_aa: ASRVQHKQTNYGYT; j_call: TRBJ1-2; v_call: TRBV12-3/TRBV12-4
cdr3_aa: ASSLWAGGSYNEQF; j_call: TRBJ2-1; v_call: TRBV7-2
cdr3_aa: ASMSRETPYEQY; j_call: -; v_call: TRBV25-1
cdr3_aa: ASSLGLTAYEQY; j_call: TRBJ2-7; v_call: TRBV7-2
cdr3_aa: SARDIGGQETQY; j_call: TRBJ2-5; v_call: TRBV20-1
cdr3_aa: ASGPGTDNNYGYT; j_call: TRBJ1-2; v_call: TRBV5-1
cdr3_aa: ASSLWGKGETQY; j_call: TRBJ2-5; v_call: TRBV12-3/TRBV12-4
cdr3_aa: ASSLDPVQQPQH; j_call: TRBJ1-5; v_call: TRBV7-2
cdr3_aa: ASSQTTGSNEKLF; j_call: TRBJ1-4; v_call: TRBV5-1
cdr3_aa: ASSSHMGPSGETQY; j_call: TRBJ2-5; v_call: TRBV11-3
cdr3_aa: SARGLRQVVDEQY; j_call: TRBJ2-5; v_call: TRBV20-1
cdr3_aa: ASSRKQGVLPNEQY; j_call: -; v_call: TRBV5-1
cdr3_aa: ANHCTRQASGQKRYTEAF; j_call: TRBJ1-1; v_call: TRBV5-3
cdr3_aa: ASSSGLAGGNYQETQY; j_call: TRBJ2-5; v_call: TRBV5-5
cdr3_aa: SASQNYGYT; j_call: TRBJ1-2; v_call: TRBV20-1
cdr3_aa: ASSGWAAGIYGQY; j_call: TRBJ2-4; v_call: TRBV10-2
cdr3_aa: SARDWGRMNTEAF; j_call: TRBJ1-1; v_call: TRBV20-1